Listed here are 14 T cell receptor beta chains from one sample, sequenced in a study of CD8+CD57+ T cells in acquired aplastic anemia. The template for TCR beta VDJ and CDR3 sequence profiling was genomic DNA. MiXCR was run by TCRdb on the reads, yielding one entry per CDR3 protein. The table shows 200,000 to 250,000 distinct CDR3 sequences, with 34% occurring only once. Sequencing used sorted CD4+, CD8+, or CD8+CD57+ T cells (not recorded which) from PBMCs. The receptors derive from a human donor in good health, serving as a control.

This clonotype was detected ten times or more. V is TRBV7-2 and J is TRBJ1-2; D is ambiguous. From germline, CDR1 is SGHTA and CDR2 FQGNSA. V lost 5 bases to trimming and J lost 2 bases, with 12 bases between them. CDR3 length equals 14 residues. The CDR3 coding sequence is TGTGCCAGCAGCCAGCGGTCCCAAAACTATGGCTACACCTTC. Its translation: CASSQRSQNYGYTF.

This clonotype was detected many times. In DNA form, the CDR3 reads TGCGCCAGCAGCTTGGAGGTAGGGGTGGCCCCCTACGAGCAGTACTTC. Amino acid sequence: CASSLEVGVAPYEQYF. The chain carries TRBV5-1 and TRBJ2-7, with D tentatively TRBD1 (5 bases). CDR1 and CDR2 (germline): SGHRS, YFSETQ. This CDR3 is built from 16 residues. V was trimmed by 0 bases and J by 2 bases, leaving 15 bases between them.

This clonotype was recorded at least ten times. The chain couples TRBV5-1 to TRBJ2-1; tentative D call: TRBD2 (6 bases). Trimming cost V 4 bases and J 9 bases, with 14 bases left between them. Germline assignment: CDR1 SGHRS and CDR2 YFSETQ. CDR3 size: 13 residues. In DNA, the CDR3 is TGCGCCAGCAGCCTAGGAGGGGTGGGTGAGCAGTTCTTC. Encoded protein: CASSLGGVGEQFF.

The table lists this clonotype with a few counts. This chain connects TRBV5-6 to TRBJ2-5; TRBD1 matches 9 bases. Germline values: CDR1 SGHDT, CDR2 YYEEEE. Trimming removed 3 bases from V and 1 base from J; junction bases left unmatched: 10. CDR3 length: 17 amino acids. CDR3 nucleotide sequence: TGTGCCAGCAGCTCGTACTTAGGGACAGGGTCCCAAGAGACCCAGTACTTC. It codes for CASSSYLGTGSQETQYF.

This clonotype has just a few counts. The J gene is TRBJ2-2, the V gene TRBV5-1; D may be TRBD2 (5 bases). V lost 1 base and J 5 bases, leaving 9 bases between the germline ends. Germline V gene sequence: CDR1 SGHRS, CDR2 YFSETQ. CDR3 length: 14 amino acids. CDR3 sequence: CASSLWERTGELFF. In DNA form, the CDR3 reads TGCGCCAGCAGCTTGTGGGAGAGAACCGGGGAGCTGTTTTTT.

This clonotype occurred many times. This sequence joins TRBV20-1 and TRBJ1-1; D gene unclear. This CDR3 comprises 14 residues. Trimming removed 4 bases from V and 4 bases from J, with 16 bases in between. Germline CDR1 reads DFQATT; CDR2 reads SNEGSKA (reference sequence). CDR3 residues: CSAIPTNEGTEAFF. CDR3 nucleotides: TGCAGTGCTATACCGACAAATGAAGGCACTGAAGCTTTCTTT.

This clonotype was seen repeatedly, ten times or more. V usage is TRBV24-1 and J usage is TRBJ1-6; D is possibly TRBD1 (6 bases). This CDR3 comprises 13 residues. V lost 7 bases to trimming and J lost 13 bases, with 16 bases between them. Germline-derived CDR1 and CDR2 are KGHDR and SFDVKD. CDR3 residues: CATSATGWSPLHF. The CDR3 DNA reads as TGTGCCACCAGCGCTACAGGGTGGAGTCCCCTCCACTTT.

This rearrangement joins TRBV29-1 to TRBJ1-1; 7 bases align to TRBD1. Germline CDR1 is SQVTM and CDR2 is ANQGSEA. Losses at the gene ends were 6 bases for V and 1 base for J; bases not matched to a gene: 11. The CDR3 is 15 amino acids. CDR3 amino acids: CSVQSPGQQNTEAFF. The CDR3 DNA follows: TGCAGCGTCCAGTCCCCGGGACAGCAGAACACTGAAGCTTTCTTT.

DNA of the CDR3: TGTGCCATCAGTGGACAGGGGGAAGACCCTGGCTACACCTTC. It encodes CAISGQGEDPGYTF. This chain joins TRBV10-3 and TRBJ1-2; 9 bases match TRBD1. In germline, CDR1 is ENHRY, CDR2 SYGVKD. This CDR3 has 14 residues. The V gene end was trimmed by 4 bases and the J gene end by 7 bases; junction bases not matched to a gene: 7.

This clonotype has at least ten counts. V is TRBV5-1 and J is TRBJ2-7; TRBD2 matches at 14 bases. V shed 0 bases and J 4 bases; nucleotides not matched to a gene: 6. Germline-derived CDR1 and CDR2 are SGHRS and YFSETQ. This CDR3 region has 17 residues. This CDR3 reads CASSLGVGTSGSYEQYF. CDR3 DNA: TGCGCCAGCAGCTTGGGGGTCGGGACTAGCGGGAGTTACGAGCAGTACTTC.

This chain connects TRBV19 to TRBJ2-1; a weak D match, TRBD2 (6 bases). V lost 9 bases and J 3 bases, leaving 18 bases between the germline ends. The germline V gene has CDR1 LNHDA and CDR2 SQIVND (reference sequence). CDR3 length: 15 amino acids. In DNA form, the CDR3 reads TGTGCCAGCAGCGTAACGGGGGACCTCTACAATGAGCAGTTCTTC. Translation gives CASSVTGDLYNEQFF.

The chain recombines TRBV2 with TRBJ2-5; no reliable D call. The CDR3 runs 12 residues. V lost 5 bases to trimming and J lost 5 bases, with 9 bases between them. Germline values: CDR1 SNHLY, CDR2 FYNNEI. The CDR3 protein is CASSNTRETQYF. CDR3 in DNA: TGTGCCAGCAGTAACACAAGGGAGACCCAGTACTTC.

About this clonotype itself: A much larger clone lies a single base off, so this may be a read error. This chain connects TRBV7-2 to TRBJ1-5, with TRBD1 as a possible D gene (6 bases). The CDR3 contains 15 residues. CDR1 and CDR2 from the germline V gene are SGHTA and FQGNSA. The chain's CDR3 is CASSLGARGNPPQHF. The CDR3 nucleotides are TGTGCCAGCAGCTTAGGGGCCAGGGGCAATCCGCCCCAGCATTTT.

V is TRBV12-3 or TRBV12-4 and J is TRBJ1-1; D unresolved. V was clipped by 5 bases and J by 4 bases, with 14 bases between them. The CDR3 extends over 14 amino acids. CDR3 loop: CASSVDTRGTEAFF. CDR3 sequence (DNA): TGTGCCAGCAGTGTCGACACCAGAGGCACTGAAGCTTTCTTT.